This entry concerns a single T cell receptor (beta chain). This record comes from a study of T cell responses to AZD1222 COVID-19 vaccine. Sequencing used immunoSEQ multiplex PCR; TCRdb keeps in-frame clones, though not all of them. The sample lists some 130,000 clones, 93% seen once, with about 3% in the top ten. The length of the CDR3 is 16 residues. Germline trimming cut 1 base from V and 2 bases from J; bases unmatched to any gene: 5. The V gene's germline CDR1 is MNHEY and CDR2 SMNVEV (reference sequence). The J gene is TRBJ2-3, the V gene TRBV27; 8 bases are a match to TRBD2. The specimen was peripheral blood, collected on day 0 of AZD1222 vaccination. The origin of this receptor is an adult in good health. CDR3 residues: CASSLFPGGPTDTQYF. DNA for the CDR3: TGTGCCAGCAGTTTATTCCCGGGAGGGCCCACAGATACGCAGTATTTT.